This TCR beta chain was found in a study of shared clonotypes between healthy human individuals. On this clone itself: Its target is not known.

Study-wide results and caveats: Donor clonotype sharing was expected to depend on sequencing depth. It was the few donors that limited the genetic and exposure-history diversity represented.

An approximately 200 ng quantity of DNA, 25,000 to 35,000 T cell genomes, went into the sorted-subset replicate PCRs. Libraries were prepared by immunoSEQ multiplex PCR; TCRdb keeps only in-frame clonotypes and omits some of them. The repertoire holds about 600,000 clones, with about 97% as singletons. Per the germline V gene, CDR1 is SGHAT and CDR2 is FQDESV (reference sequence). Trimming shortened V by 4 bases and J by 0 bases, and 10 bases separated the two germline ends. This CDR3 is built from 14 residues. The sequenced material came from naive CD4+ T cells sorted from blood. Documented subset: CD45RA+ positively selected. The TCR sequence derives from a woman aged 25 to 39 in good health. V gene TRBV11-1 combines with J gene TRBJ2-7; tentatively, D is TRBD1 (6 bases). The CDR3 DNA sequence: TGTGCCAGCAGCTATCTAGGGGGCTCCTACGAGCAGTACTTC. Its translation is CASSYLGGSYEQYF.